These 14 T cell receptor beta chains share one sample of origin, sequenced in a study of beta chain features in type 1 diabetes (dated by TCRdb to the late 2010s). Their target antigens are unknown. Broad study findings and their caveats: A moderate but significant shortening of TCRB CDR3 length was observed in type 1 diabetes patients in all four CD4+ subsets.

Libraries were made using the immunoSEQ multiplex PCR assay. The entire isolated RNA was reverse transcribed using the High Capacity cDNA Reverse Transcription Kit, and thus expressed TCRB transcripts were sequenced. TCRdb holds this immuneACCESS table with in-frame rearrangements only. Some clones are missing; in checked studies, unresolved V genes explain under half, and the rest has no known cause. Within this sample are some 270,000 clones, with approximately 10% of them counted one time only. The ten most abundant clones make up around 0.017% of the sample. Sequencing used naive CD4+ T cells from blood. This specimen's cell subset or site label, interpreted: true naive CD4+ T cells. These receptors all stem from a man under 40 with type 1 diabetes.

This clone turned up a few times. This sequence joins TRBV29-1 and TRBJ2-5; weak D call: TRBD2 (5 bases). This CDR3 is 12 amino acids long. CDR1 and CDR2 (germline): SQVTM, ANQGSEA. Deletions cut 5 bases from V and 7 bases from J, with 14 bases between. The CDR3 coding sequence is TGCAGCGTTCTTAGTTCCGCGGGGACCCAGTACTTC. It is translated as CSVLSSAGTQYF.

This clone was detected only a few times. The chain uses TRBV5-1 and TRBJ2-1; D possibly corresponds to TRBD1 (5 bases). The CDR3 runs to 14 residues. Per the germline V gene, CDR1 is SGHRS and CDR2 is YFSETQ. V shed 1 base and J shed 6 bases, with 11 bases lying between them. CDR3 protein: CASSLRQLSNEQFF. The CDR3, as DNA: TGCGCCAGCAGCTTGAGACAGCTGAGCAATGAGCAGTTCTTC.

The chain recombines TRBV7-2 with TRBJ2-5, with TRBD2 identical over 12 bases. Unmatched junction bases numbered 11, after V lost 5 bases and J lost 4 bases. This CDR3 has 17 residues. The germline V gene encodes CDR1 SGHTA and CDR2 FQGNSA. CDR3 nucleotide sequence: TGTGCCAGCAGCCAGAGGCCTAGCGGGGGGGCGGGAGAGACCCAGTACTTC. Translation: CASSQRPSGGAGETQYF.

The chain couples TRBV7-8 to TRBJ2-4; TRBD2 matches at 7 bases. V lost 5 bases, J lost 3 bases, and 13 bases stayed unmatched. The CDR3 runs 17 residues. The germline V gene encodes CDR1 SGHVS and CDR2 FQNEAQ. CDR3: CASSPNRPTSVKNIQYF. In DNA, the CDR3 is TGTGCCAGCAGCCCCAACCGACCTACTAGCGTCAAAAACATTCAGTACTTC.

A few counts support this clone. The J gene is TRBJ2-1, the V gene TRBV7-9; D not resolved. V was clipped by 0 bases and J by 10 bases, with 10 bases between them. From germline, CDR1 is SEHNR and CDR2 FQNEAQ (reference sequence). This CDR3 is 13 amino acids long. The CDR3 is CASSLARSSEQFF. The CDR3 nucleotides read TGTGCCAGCAGCTTAGCCAGGTCCAGCGAGCAGTTCTTC.

This clone was recorded a few times. The V call is TRBV5-6, the J call TRBJ1-6; the D gene is possibly TRBD1 (5 bases). The CDR3 length is 18 residues. Trimming stripped 4 bases from V and 0 bases from J, with 17 bases between. Germline CDR1 reads SGHDT; CDR2 reads YYEEEE. CDR3 loop: CASSISSGIDSYNSPLHF. CDR3 in DNA: TGTGCCAGCAGCATATCATCAGGGATCGACTCCTATAATTCACCCCTCCACTTT.

This clone has a handful of counts. This chain links TRBV25-1 with TRBJ2-4; TRBD1 agrees at 10 bases. The CDR3 runs 14 residues. Germline CDR1 MGHDK, CDR2 SYGVNS. V trimming: 2 bases; J trimming: 6 bases; junction bases outside the gene matches: 1. The CDR3 DNA sequence: TGTGCCAGCAGTGAAAGGACAGGGGGAAACATTCAGTACTTC. This gives the protein CASSERTGGNIQYF.

This clone was seen a handful of times. The CDR3 region has the DNA TGTGCCAGTAGTACCAACAGTGAAATCTACGAGCAGTACTTC. This gives the protein CASSTNSEIYEQYF. The chain employs TRBV19 and TRBJ2-7, with D unclear. CDR3 size: 14 residues. Trimming cost V 4 bases and J 3 bases, with 13 bases left between them. Germline V gene data show CDR1 as LNHDA and CDR2 as SQIVND (reference sequence).

The CDR3 region is CASHFRGTGYTF. The CDR3 bases are TGTGCCAGCCATTTCAGGGGTACTGGCTACACCTTC. The V gene is TRBV6-1, the J gene TRBJ1-2; maybe TRBD1 (6 bases). V was pared by 8 bases and J by 7 bases, with 14 bases between. CDR1 MNHNS and CDR2 SASEGT come from the germline V gene. The CDR3 runs to 12 residues.

V gene TRBV9 combines with J gene TRBJ1-1, with D unresolved. V was shortened by 2 bases and J by 6 bases, with 11 bases between the two germline ends. There are 13 residues in the CDR3. The germline V gene encodes CDR1 SGDLS and CDR2 YYNGEE. The CDR3 here is CASSVFLGSEAFF. The CDR3 nucleotides are TGTGCCAGCAGCGTCTTTCTCGGGTCTGAAGCTTTCTTT.

The J gene is TRBJ2-6, the V gene TRBV6-6; D uncertain. The ends were cut back, 7 bases at V and 0 bases at J, with 7 bases in the middle. Germline V gene sequence: CDR1 MNHNY, CDR2 SVGAGI (reference sequence). The CDR3 spans 14 residues. This CDR3 is CASNSVSGANVLTF. The CDR3 DNA is TGTGCCAGCAATAGTGTCTCTGGGGCCAACGTCCTGACTTTC.

The V and J genes are TRBV6-5 and TRBJ1-4, with D unclear. Germline V gene data show CDR1 as MNHEY and CDR2 as SVGAGI. Deletions cut 0 bases from V and 3 bases from J, with 8 bases between. This CDR3 region has 15 residues. CDR3 sequence reads: CASSYSPAANEKLFF. CDR3 in DNA: TGTGCCAGCAGTTACTCTCCGGCGGCTAATGAAAAACTGTTTTTT.

This clone was seen a handful of times. The chain employs TRBV5-4 and TRBJ2-7; 8 positions agree with TRBD2. The CDR3 spans 15 residues. The V and J ends lost 0 bases and 2 bases, in that order; junction bases with no gene match: 4. Germline lookup yields CDR1 SGHNT and CDR2 YYREEE (reference sequence). This CDR3 is CASSLGSGIPYEQYF. CDR3 bases: TGTGCCAGCAGCTTGGGTAGCGGGATACCCTACGAGCAGTACTTC.

The rearrangement links TRBV5-1 to TRBJ2-1; 9 bases align to TRBD1. This CDR3 has 14 residues. Germline V CDR1 and CDR2: SGHRS, YFSETQ. Trimming cost V 3 bases and J 7 bases; bases outside gene matches: 5. The CDR3 sequence is CASSSGTGTNEQFF. CDR3 nucleotides: TGCGCCAGCAGCTCCGGGACAGGGACGAATGAGCAGTTCTTC.